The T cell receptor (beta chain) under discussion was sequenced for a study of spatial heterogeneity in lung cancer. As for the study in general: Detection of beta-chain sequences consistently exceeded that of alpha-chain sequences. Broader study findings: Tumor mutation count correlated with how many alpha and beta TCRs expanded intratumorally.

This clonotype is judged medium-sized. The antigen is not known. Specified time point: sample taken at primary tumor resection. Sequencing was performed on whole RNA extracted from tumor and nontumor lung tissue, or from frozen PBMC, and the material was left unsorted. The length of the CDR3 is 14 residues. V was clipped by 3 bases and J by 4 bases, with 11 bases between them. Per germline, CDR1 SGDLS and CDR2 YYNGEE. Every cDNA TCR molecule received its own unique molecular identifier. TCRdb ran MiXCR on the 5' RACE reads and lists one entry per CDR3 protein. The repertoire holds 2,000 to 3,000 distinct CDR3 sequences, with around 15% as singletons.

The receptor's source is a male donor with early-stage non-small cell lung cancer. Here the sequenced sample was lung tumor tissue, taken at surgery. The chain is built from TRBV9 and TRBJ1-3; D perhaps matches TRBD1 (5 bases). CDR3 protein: CASSGQIAGNTIYF. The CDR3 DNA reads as TGTGCCAGCAGCGGACAGATAGCCGGAAACACCATATATTTT.